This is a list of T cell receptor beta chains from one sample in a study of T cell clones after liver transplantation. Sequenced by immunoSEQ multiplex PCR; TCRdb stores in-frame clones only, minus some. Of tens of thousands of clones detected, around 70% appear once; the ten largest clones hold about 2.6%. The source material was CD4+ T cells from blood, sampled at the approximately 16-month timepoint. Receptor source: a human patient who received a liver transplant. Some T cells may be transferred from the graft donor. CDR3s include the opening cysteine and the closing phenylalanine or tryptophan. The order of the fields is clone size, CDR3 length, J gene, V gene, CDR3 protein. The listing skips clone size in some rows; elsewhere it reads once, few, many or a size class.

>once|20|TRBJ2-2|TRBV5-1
CASSWGPGGQGPENTGELFF
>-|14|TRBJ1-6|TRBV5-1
CASSPMSGSSPLHF
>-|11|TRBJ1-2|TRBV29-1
CSVRQAGGYTF
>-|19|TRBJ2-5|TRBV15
CATSRGGLAGGGPQETQYF
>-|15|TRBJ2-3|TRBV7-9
CASSLGGTSFDTQYF
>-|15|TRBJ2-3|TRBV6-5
CASSLLSGETDTQYF
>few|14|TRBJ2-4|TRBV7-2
CASSLTGEGNIQYF
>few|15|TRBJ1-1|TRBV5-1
CASSGPQGTNTEAFF
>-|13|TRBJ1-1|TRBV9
CASSVSPDTEAFF
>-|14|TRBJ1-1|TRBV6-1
CASSSPTSNTEAFF
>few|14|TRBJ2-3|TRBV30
CACSTSVITDTQYF
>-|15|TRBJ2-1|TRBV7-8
CASSFERGTYNEQFF
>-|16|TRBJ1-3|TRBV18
CASSPQEGFSGNTIYF
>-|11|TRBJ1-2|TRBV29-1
CSVVTAYGYTF
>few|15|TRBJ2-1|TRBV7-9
CASSLARTGWNEQFF
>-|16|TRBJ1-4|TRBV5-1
CASSLSGQGPNEKLFF
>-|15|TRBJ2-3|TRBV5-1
CASNLLAGATDTQYF
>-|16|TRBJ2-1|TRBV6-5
CASSYSWDSQYNEQFF
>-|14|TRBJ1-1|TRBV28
CASSQTGLNTEAFF
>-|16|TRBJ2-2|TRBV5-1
CASSLRGGGNTGELFF
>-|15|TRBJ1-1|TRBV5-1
CASSPETARNTEAFF
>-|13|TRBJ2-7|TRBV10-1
CASKLPPFYEQYF
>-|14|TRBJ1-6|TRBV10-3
CAISSGQGGMDLHF
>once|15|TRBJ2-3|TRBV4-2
CASSQDGTGTDTQYF
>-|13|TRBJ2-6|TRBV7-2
CASSLPGANVLTF
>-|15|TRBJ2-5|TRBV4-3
CASSQDRRGSETQYF
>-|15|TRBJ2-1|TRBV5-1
CASSPGLAGSDEQFF
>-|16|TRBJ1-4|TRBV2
CASRDRGRVGNEKLFF
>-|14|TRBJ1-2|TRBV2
CASSQSGGNYGYTF
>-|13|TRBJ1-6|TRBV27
CASSLYPDSPLHF
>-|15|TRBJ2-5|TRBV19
CASSRTRGREETQYF
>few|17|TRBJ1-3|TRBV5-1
CASSLVGSGGPGNTIYF
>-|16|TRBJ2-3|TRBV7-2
CASSLEWAGGVDTQYF
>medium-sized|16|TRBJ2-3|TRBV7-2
CASSLTAGGESDTQYF
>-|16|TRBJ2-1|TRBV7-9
CASSLGTGRTYNEQFF
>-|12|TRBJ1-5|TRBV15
CATSTADQPQHF
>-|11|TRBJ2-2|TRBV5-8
CARQVTGELFF
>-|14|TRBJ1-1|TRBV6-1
CASSSLIGVTEAFF
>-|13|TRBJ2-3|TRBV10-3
CATLEDNTDTQYF
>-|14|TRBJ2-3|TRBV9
CASSVGGDTDTQYF
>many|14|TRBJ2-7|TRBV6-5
CASRPGQGTYEQYF